This TCR beta chain was sequenced for a study of regulatory dendritic cells for organ transplantation. General study points: The most alloreactive TCR clonotypes were found in resting memory CD8+ cells. Memory CD8+ T cells were the most oligoclonal; naive cells were highly diverse. Mature dendritic cells appeared to drive more memory CD8+ clonal expansion than regulatory ones.

Details on this clone: The antigen is not known.

Trimming removed 11 bases from V and 5 bases from J; junction bases left unmatched: 4. CDR1 is SEHNR and CDR2 is FQNEAQ in the germline V gene (reference sequence). The CDR3 length is 12 residues. TCRdb keeps only in-frame clones here, not all; method: immunoSEQ multiplex PCR. The sample comprises under 50,000 clones, around 90% of which are singletons, and about 0.11% rests with the top ten. This sequence was found in a human donor in good health. The specimen was naive CD8+ T cells from blood. Subset specified: CD45RA+ naive T cells. The chain couples TRBV7-9 to TRBJ1-3; 9 nucleotides agree with TRBD1. Here the CDR3 reads CALDRGRNTIYF. CDR3 in DNA: TGTGCCCTGGACAGGGGCCGAAACACCATATATTTT.